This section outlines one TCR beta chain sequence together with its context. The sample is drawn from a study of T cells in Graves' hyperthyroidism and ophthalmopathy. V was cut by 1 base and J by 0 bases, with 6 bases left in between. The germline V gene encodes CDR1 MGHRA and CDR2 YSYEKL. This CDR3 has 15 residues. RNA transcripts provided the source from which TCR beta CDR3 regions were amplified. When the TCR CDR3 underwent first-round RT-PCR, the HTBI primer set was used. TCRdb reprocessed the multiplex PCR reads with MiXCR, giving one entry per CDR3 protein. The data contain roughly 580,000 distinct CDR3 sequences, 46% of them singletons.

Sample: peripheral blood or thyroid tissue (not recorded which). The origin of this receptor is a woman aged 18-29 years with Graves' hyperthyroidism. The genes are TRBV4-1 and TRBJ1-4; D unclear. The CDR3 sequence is CASSQAAATNEKLFF. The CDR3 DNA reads TGCGCCAGCAGCCAAGCGGCAGCAACTAATGAAAAACTGTTTTTT.